This TCR beta chain was captured by sequencing in a study of blood T cell repertoires in COVID-19. Profiling relied on immunoSEQ multiplex PCR, and the TCRdb table lists in-frame clones only, not all of them. The table includes 200,000 to 250,000 clones, about nine tenths detected once. CDR3 length: 16 amino acids. The J segment lost 1 base and the V segment lost 4 bases, leaving 7 bases of the junction unmatched. The germline V gene encodes CDR1 MNHNS and CDR2 SASEGT. The receptor's source is a man aged 25-45 years who had recovered from COVID-19. The V and J genes are TRBV6-1 and TRBJ1-1; 9 positions match TRBD1. The sequencing input was peripheral blood. CDR3 nucleotide sequence: TGTGCCAGCAGTGTAGAACAGGGGGCAACGAACACTGAAGCTTTCTTT. Amino acids: CASSVEQGATNTEAFF.